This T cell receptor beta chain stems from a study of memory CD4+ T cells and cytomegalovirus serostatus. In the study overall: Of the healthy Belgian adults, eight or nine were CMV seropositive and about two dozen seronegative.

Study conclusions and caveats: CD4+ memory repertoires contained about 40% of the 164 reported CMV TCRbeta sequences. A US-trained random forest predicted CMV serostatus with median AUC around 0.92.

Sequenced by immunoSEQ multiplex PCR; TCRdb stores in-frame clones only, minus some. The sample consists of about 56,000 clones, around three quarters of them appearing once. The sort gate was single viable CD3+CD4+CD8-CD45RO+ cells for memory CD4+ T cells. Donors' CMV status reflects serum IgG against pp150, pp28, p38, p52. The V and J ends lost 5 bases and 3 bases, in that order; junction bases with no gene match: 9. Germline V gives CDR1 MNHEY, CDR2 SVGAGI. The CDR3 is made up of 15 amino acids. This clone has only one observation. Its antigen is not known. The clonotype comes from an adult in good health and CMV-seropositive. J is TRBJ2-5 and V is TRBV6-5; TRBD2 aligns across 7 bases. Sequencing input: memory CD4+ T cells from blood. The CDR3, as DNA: TGTGCCAGCAGTAATACAGGCGCGGGAGAAGAGACCCAGTACTTC. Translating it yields CASSNTGAGEETQYF.